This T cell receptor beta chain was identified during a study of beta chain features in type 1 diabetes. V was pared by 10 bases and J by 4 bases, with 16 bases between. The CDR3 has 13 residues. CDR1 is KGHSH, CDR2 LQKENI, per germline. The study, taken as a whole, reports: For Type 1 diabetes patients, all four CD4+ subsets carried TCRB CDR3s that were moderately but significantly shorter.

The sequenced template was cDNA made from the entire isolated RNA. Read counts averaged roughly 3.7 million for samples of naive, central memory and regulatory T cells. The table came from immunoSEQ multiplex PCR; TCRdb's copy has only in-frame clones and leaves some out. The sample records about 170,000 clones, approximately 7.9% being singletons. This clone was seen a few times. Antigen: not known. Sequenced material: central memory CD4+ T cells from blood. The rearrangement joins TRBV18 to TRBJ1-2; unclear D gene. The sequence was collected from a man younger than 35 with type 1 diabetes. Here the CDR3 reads CATTTGTGYGYTF. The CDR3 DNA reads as TGTGCCACCACGACGGGAACGGGCTATGGCTACACCTTC.